Presented here are 8 T cell receptor beta chains from one specimen sequenced in a study of regulatory T cells in long-lasting Graves disease. The time point is: persistent/refractory GD, antithyroid drugs over 5 years with positive TRAb. Extracted PBMC RNA gave rise to the TCR library. Building of the TCR beta libraries involved iRepertoire HTBI primers and Arm-PCR of CDR3 regions. From the multiplex PCR reads, TCRdb called clonotypes with MiXCR, one entry per CDR3 protein. The sample yields roughly 400,000 distinct CDR3 sequences, less than 25% seen once. Sequencing was performed on peripheral blood mononuclear cells (PBMCs), taken when the disease was refractory, from a patient treated with antithyroid drugs. Receptors originate from a female donor with Graves disease.

The chain has TRBV5-8 and TRBJ2-7; D may be TRBD1 (5 bases). V was trimmed by 4 bases and J by 4 bases, leaving 18 bases between them. Germline V lookup: CDR1 SGHTS, CDR2 YDEGEE. This CDR3 is 15 amino acids long. The CDR3 DNA follows: TGTGCCAGCAGCCTGGGGTACAGGAATTCTTACGAGCAGTACTTC. Encoded protein: CASSLGYRNSYEQYF.

This chain joins TRBV7-9 and TRBJ1-1, with D uncertain. Per the germline V gene, CDR1 is SEHNR and CDR2 is FQNEAQ (reference sequence). CDR3 length: 13 residues. Between the trimmed V and J ends, which lost 2 bases and 9 bases, there was a span of 13 bases. The CDR3 protein is CASSLFPEPKAFF. CDR3 bases: TGTGCCAGCAGCTTATTTCCTGAACCTAAAGCTTTCTTT.

This clonotype turned up a few times. The rearrangement uses TRBV30 and TRBJ1-5; D not resolved. This CDR3 has 13 amino acids. Trimming left V 0 bases short and J 4 bases short, with 7 bases between. In germline, CDR1 is GTSNPN, CDR2 SVGIG (reference sequence). Written as DNA, the CDR3 is TGTGCCTGGAGTGTACAGAATAATCAGCCCCAGCATTTT. This gives the protein CAWSVQNNQPQHF. Using reference TRBV30 and TRBJ1-5 for the parts outside the CDR3, the full variable domain is SQTIHQWPATLVQPVGSPLSLECTVEGTSNPNLYWYRQAAGRGLQLLFYSVGIGQISSEVPQNLSASRPQDRQFILSSKKLLLSDSGFYLCAWSVQNNQPQHFGDGTRLSIL.

On this clonotype itself: This could be a read error, since a much larger clone is one nucleotide away. This CDR3 fails to terminate in the conserved phenylalanine or tryptophan, so it likely reflects a read error. The rearrangement links TRBV12-3 or TRBV12-4 to TRBJ1-2, with D possibly matching TRBD1 (5 bases). This CDR3 spans 14 amino acids. Trimming removed 7 bases from V and 4 bases from J, with 16 bases in between. This CDR3 is CASTQTAGFYGYTL. The DNA for the CDR3 is TGTGCCAGCACCCAGACAGCGGGATTCTATGGCTACACCCTC.

The chain recombines TRBV4-3 with TRBJ1-3; no firm D call. Trimming cost V 0 bases and J 2 bases, with 8 bases left between them. The length of the CDR3 is 15 residues. The germline CDR1 and CDR2 sequences are LGHNA and YSLEER. This CDR3 is CASSQELLAGNTIYF. The CDR3 bases are TGCGCCAGCAGCCAAGAGTTGTTAGCTGGAAACACCATATATTTT.

This clonotype was seen a handful of times. This chain uses TRBV12-3 or TRBV12-4 with TRBJ2-2; possibly TRBD2 for D (6 bases). Trimming removed 2 bases at V and 3 bases at J, with 10 bases between. The CDR3 is 15 amino acids. The CDR3 sequence is CASSLWEVDTGELFF. CDR3 in DNA: TGTGCCAGCAGTTTATGGGAGGTAGACACCGGGGAGCTGTTTTTT.

As for this clonotype: The conserved phenylalanine or tryptophan is not found at the CDR3 terminus, so this likely reflects a read error. This chain uses TRBV6-1 with TRBJ1-5; D gene unclear. CDR3 length: 14 amino acids. Germline V gene lookup returns CDR1 MNHNS and CDR2 SASEGT. V shed 8 bases and J shed 3 bases, with 14 bases lying between them. The CDR3 region has the DNA TGTGCCAGCCTTACCTCTGGATTCAATCAGCCCCAGCATCTT. This encodes CASLTSGFNQPQHL.

This clonotype was detected ten times or more. The rearrangement joins TRBV12-3 or TRBV12-4 to TRBJ2-2; 12 nucleotides agree with TRBD2. V shed 6 bases and J 4 bases; nucleotides not matched to a gene: 6. This CDR3 is built from 16 residues. The DNA for the CDR3 is TGTGCCAGCAGGCGACTAGCGGGAGCCAGCACCGGGGAGCTGTTTTTT. Translating gives CASRRLAGASTGELFF.